Below, one T cell receptor (beta chain) is given with its context. Its antigen remains unknown. The data were taken from a study of identifying expanded T cells in peripheral blood. Regarding the study as a whole: Variance in clone template counts between approximately two-week samples significantly increased with total template count across all healthy donors. About 1.2 clones differed between technical replicates, versus about 17 and 20 over time.

Produced via immunoSEQ multiplex PCR; TCRdb's table is partial and in-frame only. The data contain some 72,000 clones, almost 90% of them singletons. During the collection period, no donor immune events like infections were recorded. V was clipped by 1 base and J by 3 bases, with 10 bases between them. CDR3 length: 15 residues. Germline V gives CDR1 LNHDA, CDR2 SQIVND (reference sequence). The receptor was derived from a person between 18 and 69 years old in good health. The sequencing input was blood. The rearrangement joins TRBV19 to TRBJ1-5; a weak D match, TRBD1 (5 bases). The CDR3 loop is CASSIGRQPNQPQHF. As DNA, the CDR3 is TGTGCCAGTAGTATAGGGAGACAGCCCAATCAGCCCCAGCATTTT.